The 25 T cell receptor beta chains below come from one sample, sequenced in a study of radiotherapy plus CTLA-4 blockade in lung cancer. The data were produced by immunoSEQ multiplex PCR, yet TCRdb's version contains in-frame clones alone and is incomplete. The sample holds approximately 50,000 clones; almost 85% are singletons and the top ten take under 7%. The sequencing here drew on peripheral blood, taken from a patient treated with radiotherapy plus ipilimumab. These receptors originate from a human donor with non-small cell lung cancer whose response to radiotherapy plus ipilimumab could not be evaluated.

The gene calls are TRBV7-2 and TRBJ2-3, with TRBD2 identical over 9 bases. The junction had 9 bases not matched to a gene; V was cut back by 3 bases and J by 5 bases. Per germline, CDR1 SGHTA and CDR2 FQGNSA. This CDR3 contains 16 residues. As DNA, the CDR3 is TGTGCCAGCAGCTTTTTTGCGGGAGGGCCGGGAGATACGCAGTATTTT. It codes for CASSFFAGGPGDTQYF.

V gene TRBV4-3 combines with J gene TRBJ2-7; TRBD2 matches at 12 bases. Looked up from germline, CDR1 is LGHNA and CDR2 is YSLEER. The CDR3 spans 17 residues. The J segment lost 5 bases and the V segment lost 0 bases, leaving 8 bases of the junction unmatched. The CDR3 DNA reads as TGCGCCAGCAGCCAAGAGGCTAGCGGGAGGGCGAGGCACGAGCAGTACTTC. Translating gives CASSQEASGRARHEQYF.

Remarks on this clone: A junction end diverges from the germline sequence, so it may reflect a read error. The chain recombines TRBV5-6 with TRBJ2-7, with 13 bases aligning to TRBD2. This CDR3 contains 16 residues. CDR1 and CDR2 (germline): SGHDT, YYEEEE. The CDR3 bases are TGTGCCAGCAGCGGACTAGCGGGAGTGGGGGACTCCGAGCAGCACTTC. It encodes CASSGLAGVGDSEQHF.

This clone is a singleton in its sample. The gene calls are TRBV2 and TRBJ2-5, with 10 bases fitting TRBD2. With V trimmed by 6 bases and J by 5 bases, 15 bases remained unmatched. Germline V gene data show CDR1 as SNHLY and CDR2 as FYNNEI. CDR3 length equals 17 residues. CDR3 residues: CASRGGTSVSWGETQYF. In DNA form, the CDR3 reads TGTGCCAGCAGGGGTGGGACTAGCGTCTCTTGGGGTGAGACCCAGTACTTC.

V and J are TRBV9 and TRBJ1-3; 10 bases align to TRBD1. Trimming at V came to 4 bases and at J to 3 bases, leaving 7 bases not matched to a gene. This CDR3 contains 16 residues. Looked up from germline, CDR1 is SGDLS and CDR2 is YYNGEE. CDR3 protein: CASSPTGGNFGNTIYF. For the CDR3, the DNA is TGTGCCAGCAGCCCGACAGGGGGCAACTTTGGAAACACCATATATTTT.

The sample holds a few counts of this clone. The V and J genes are TRBV28 and TRBJ2-1; D gene unclear. The CDR3 covers 11 residues. V lost 7 bases to trimming and J lost 3 bases, with 4 bases between them. Germline V gives CDR1 MDHEN, CDR2 SYDVKM. CDR3: CASKSYNEQFF. CDR3 nucleotide sequence: TGTGCCAGCAAGAGCTACAATGAGCAGTTCTTC. The full variable domain, rest sourced from reference TRBV28 and TRBJ2-1, is DVKVTQSSRYLVKRTGEKVFLECVQDMDHENMFWYRQDPGLGLRLIYFSYDVKMKEKGDIPEGYSVSREKKERFSLILESASTNQTSMYLCASKSYNEQFFGPGTRLTVL.

The chain couples TRBV4-3 to TRBJ2-4; the match to TRBD1 covers 8 bases. With V trimmed by 3 bases and J by 8 bases, 6 bases remained unmatched. CDR3 length: 14 residues. In germline, CDR1 is LGHNA, CDR2 YSLEER. The CDR3 sequence: CASSHWTGIDIQYF. In nucleotides, the CDR3 is TGCGCCAGCAGCCACTGGACAGGGATTGACATTCAGTACTTC.

The chain is built from TRBV6-5 and TRBJ1-1; 7 bases fit TRBD1. The CDR3 has 14 residues. J gave up 0 bases and V 2 bases, and 0 bases lay outside the gene matches. Per the germline V gene, CDR1 is MNHEY and CDR2 is SVGAGI. CDR3 residues: CASSYGTVNTEAFF. DNA of the CDR3: TGTGCCAGCAGTTACGGGACAGTGAACACTGAAGCTTTCTTT.

This sequence joins TRBV5-1 and TRBJ1-2; no definite D call. Germline CDR1 and CDR2: SGHRS and YFSETQ. The CDR3 is 14 amino acids. Trimming removed 0 bases from V and 6 bases from J, with 12 bases in between. The CDR3 loop reads CASSLEPSTNGYTF. The CDR3 region has the DNA TGCGCCAGCAGCTTGGAGCCTTCCACTAATGGCTACACCTTC.

V and J are TRBV27 and TRBJ1-2; D gene uncertain. V lost 6 bases to trimming and J lost 3 bases, with 17 bases between them. The CDR3 runs to 15 residues. Germline CDR1 is MNHEY and CDR2 is SMNVEV (reference sequence). CDR3 coding DNA: TGTGCCAGCAGGAATCGAGAAAGGACTTACTATGGCTACACCTTC. As protein: CASRNRERTYYGYTF.

V usage is TRBV15 and J usage is TRBJ2-7, with no clear D. V gave up 3 bases and J gave up 6 bases, with 12 bases separating them. Germline V gives CDR1 LNHNV, CDR2 YYDKDF (reference sequence). The CDR3 covers 13 residues. DNA for the CDR3: TGTGCCACCAGCAGTGGTGAGGCGGCCGAGCAGTACTTC. It translates to CATSSGEAAEQYF.

The chain links TRBV19 to TRBJ1-1; the match to TRBD1 covers 7 bases. CDR3 length equals 13 residues. The V segment lost 5 bases and the J segment 9 bases; nucleotides outside the gene matches: 9. CDR1 is LNHDA and CDR2 is SQIVND in the germline V gene (reference sequence). For the CDR3, the DNA is TGTGCCAGTAGTGTCACAGGGGAAGTTAAAGCTTTCTTT. It translates to CASSVTGEVKAFF.

V gene TRBV5-1 combines with J gene TRBJ1-4; a weak D match, TRBD1 (5 bases). CDR3 size: 15 residues. In germline, CDR1 is SGHRS, CDR2 YFSETQ. Trimming left V 1 base short and J 6 bases short, with 13 bases between. The CDR3 region has the DNA TGCGCCAGCAGCTTGCAGGGAGGTAGAGATGAAAAACTGTTTTTT. It encodes CASSLQGGRDEKLFF.

This clone is a singleton in its sample. The gene calls are TRBV7-2 and TRBJ1-2; no clear D. Germline V gene lookup returns CDR1 SGHTA and CDR2 FQGNSA. The length of the CDR3 is 15 residues. V was clipped by 5 bases and J by 1 base, with 14 bases between them. CDR3 sequence (DNA): TGTGCCAGCAGCCCACCATGGGAGTTTAACTATGGCTACACCTTC. This translates into CASSPPWEFNYGYTF.

The rearrangement joins TRBV1 to TRBJ2-5; TRBD2 is the table's D call and was not checked against the DNA. The better agreement between TRBJ2-7 and the DNA end casts doubt on the J call. TRBV1 is a pseudogene locus. The CDR3 has 20 amino acids. This CDR3 is CTSSQRHVASGGPISYEQYF. The CDR3 nucleotides read TGCACCAGCAGCCAGAGGCATGTAGCTAGCGGGGGGCCAATCTCCTACGAGCAGTACTTC.

This clone appeared a few times. V and J are TRBV7-2 and TRBJ2-7, with TRBD2 matching over 11 bases. Germline loops: CDR1 SGHTA, CDR2 FQGNSA. V shed 2 bases, J shed 9 bases, and the junction held 9 bases outside the gene matches. The CDR3 runs to 15 residues. Written as DNA, the CDR3 is TGTGCCAGCAGCTTAAGGGGTAGCGGGGGGGGGAGGCAGTACTTC. The encoded protein is CASSLRGSGGGRQYF. Drawing the rest from reference TRBV7-2 and TRBJ2-7, the complete variable domain is GAGVSQSPSNKVTEKGKDVELRCDPISGHTALYWYRQSLGQGLEFLIYFQGNSAPDKSGLPSDRFSAERTGGSVSTLTIQRTQQEDSAVYLCASSLRGSGGGRQYFGPGTRLTVT.

This sequence joins TRBV5-1 and TRBJ2-5, with D possibly TRBD1 on 6 matching bases. This CDR3 has 15 amino acids. With 0 bases removed from V and 5 bases from J, the gap between germline ends came to 14 bases. In germline, CDR1 is SGHRS, CDR2 YFSETQ. The CDR3 is CASSLVQGFVETQYF. CDR3 nucleotide sequence: TGCGCCAGCAGCTTGGTACAGGGATTTGTGGAGACCCAGTACTTC.

As concerns this clone: One end of the junction varies from germline; a read error may be responsible. The V call is TRBV7-2, the J call TRBJ2-3; TRBD2 agrees at 10 bases. The CDR3 contains 14 residues. Germline lookup yields CDR1 SGHTA and CDR2 FQGNSA. The chain's CDR3 is CASSLGRGSGRPAF. The CDR3 nucleotides read TGTGCCAGCAGCTTAGGGCGCGGTAGCGGGAGGCCCGCTTTT.

The chain uses TRBV4-1 and TRBJ2-1; possible D gene TRBD2, 7 bases. Germline V CDR1 and CDR2: MGHRA, YSYEKL. Trimming pared 3 bases from V and 6 bases from J, leaving 21 bases between. The CDR3 consists of 17 residues. This chain's CDR3 is CASSQTVGRGPLNEQFF. Written as DNA, the CDR3 is TGCGCCAGCAGCCAGACGGTTGGGCGGGGGCCGCTCAATGAGCAGTTCTTC.

The V gene is TRBV18, the J gene TRBJ1-3; D is possibly TRBD1 (6 bases). Germline lookup yields CDR1 KGHSH and CDR2 LQKENI. The CDR3 is made up of 15 amino acids. V was trimmed by 5 bases and J by 4 bases, leaving 15 bases between them. The CDR3 DNA is TGTGCCAGCTCAGAACAGGGAGCGTCCGGAAACACCATATATTTT. Translating it yields CASSEQGASGNTIYF.

This chain links TRBV7-2 with TRBJ2-5; 13 bases fit TRBD2. V was clipped by 3 bases and J by 5 bases; unmatched bases: 6. Germline V CDR1 and CDR2: SGHTA, FQGNSA. This CDR3 has 16 amino acids. CDR3 bases: TGTGCCAGCAGCTTGGGCGGACTAGCGGGAGTGGAGACCCAGTACTTC. It is translated as CASSLGGLAGVETQYF.

The chain recombines TRBV4-3 with TRBJ2-1; 14 positions match TRBD2. The CDR3 extends over 20 amino acids. Germline V gene lookup returns CDR1 LGHNA and CDR2 YSLEER. J was trimmed by 0 bases and V by 4 bases; bases with no gene match: 11. The chain's CDR3 is CASSRITGTSGRGSYNEQFF. CDR3 bases: TGCGCCAGCAGCCGCATTACCGGGACTAGCGGGAGAGGCTCCTACAATGAGCAGTTCTTC.

The gene calls are TRBV5-6 and TRBJ2-5; D remains unclear. The CDR3 covers 15 residues. The V end was cut by 4 bases, the J end by 0 bases, with 13 bases between. Germline V CDR1 and CDR2: SGHDT, YYEEEE. As DNA, the CDR3 is TGTGCCAGCAGCAGAGAATTCCTGTACCAAGAGACCCAGTACTTC. Its translation: CASSREFLYQETQYF.

This chain joins TRBV28 and TRBJ2-7, with 9 bases aligning to TRBD1. This CDR3 contains 16 residues. J gave up 0 bases and V 3 bases, and 6 bases lay outside the gene matches. CDR1 and CDR2 (germline): MDHEN, SYDVKM. The CDR3 sequence: CASSFGGQGNSYEQYF. As DNA, the CDR3 is TGTGCCAGCAGTTTCGGCGGACAGGGGAACTCCTACGAGCAGTACTTC.

V is TRBV6-5 and J is TRBJ1-1, with D tentatively TRBD1 (6 bases). Per germline, CDR1 MNHEY and CDR2 SVGAGI. This CDR3 comprises 16 residues. V dropped 0 bases and J dropped 5 bases, with 16 bases sitting between them. The CDR3 protein is CASSYSSIGGNTEAFF. The CDR3 DNA reads TGTGCCAGCAGTTACTCGAGCATAGGGGGAAATACTGAAGCTTTCTTT.